These 5 T cell receptor beta chains were sequenced from one sample in a study of graft-versus-host responses after intestinal transplantation (dated by TCRdb to about 2021). Library preparation was by the immunoSEQ multiplex PCR assay. In its TCRdb copy, this immuneACCESS table keeps in-frame sequences only and misses some clones. Where compared with another copy, unresolved V genes explain less than half of these, and the others have no known cause. The sample data list roughly 99,000 clones, and about 83% of these were observed just once. The ten largest make up roughly 1.4% of the sample. The sample was PBMCs, taken 255 days after intestinal transplant. All receptors come from a human patient who received an intestinal transplant, so some T cells may come from the graft donor.

There are a few counts of this clone. This chain connects TRBV6-1 to TRBJ2-5; TRBD1 is a possible D gene (5 bases). The germline gives CDR1 MNHNS, CDR2 SASEGT. Trimming took off 10 bases at V and 7 bases at J, with 16 bases between the two ends. The CDR3 loop spans 12 amino acids. In DNA, the CDR3 is TGTGCCACACAGACAGACATGGGGACCCAGTACTTC. Its protein product is CATQTDMGTQYF.

J is TRBJ1-4 and V is TRBV19; 9 bases fit TRBD1. The germline V gene has CDR1 LNHDA and CDR2 SQIVND (reference sequence). The CDR3 runs to 14 residues. After removal of 7 bases from V and 6 bases from J, the junction contained 6 bases not matched to a gene. For the CDR3, the DNA is TGTGCCAGTACCCCGGACAGGGGTGATGAAAAACTGTTTTTT. Translation: CASTPDRGDEKLFF.

The chain joins TRBV7-3 to TRBJ2-3; D perhaps matches TRBD2 (7 bases). CDR1 and CDR2 (germline): SGHTA, FQGTGA. V lost 2 bases, J lost 3 bases, and 12 bases lay in between. The length of the CDR3 is 15 residues. The CDR3 protein is CASSLSGGRTDTQYF. DNA for the CDR3: TGTGCCAGCAGCTTATCGGGGGGCCGGACAGATACGCAGTATTTT. Together with reference TRBV7-3 and TRBJ2-3, the CDR3 gives the full variable domain: GAGVSQTPSNKVTEKGKYVELRCDPISGHTALYWYRQSLGQGPEFLIYFQGTGAADDSGLPNDRFFAVRPEGSVSTLKIQRTERGDSAVYLCASSLSGGRTDTQYFGPGTRLTVL.

The chain is built from TRBV19 and TRBJ2-2; D remains unclear. The CDR3 is 16 residues long. Trimming cost V 6 bases and J 4 bases, with 18 bases left between them. CDR1 and CDR2 (germline): LNHDA, SQIVND (reference sequence). The CDR3 spells CASSSDGGEFTGELFF. The DNA for the CDR3 is TGTGCCAGTAGCTCCGATGGTGGGGAATTCACCGGGGAGCTGTTTTTT. Complete variable domain (other parts from reference TRBV19 and TRBJ2-2): DGGITQSPKYLFRKEGQNVTLSCEQNLNHDAMYWYRQDPGQGLRLIYYSQIVNDFQKGDIAEGYSVSREKKESFPLTVTSAQKNPTAFYLCASSSDGGEFTGELFFGEGSRLTVL.

This chain uses TRBV6-5 with TRBJ2-6, with D hard to call. CDR1 is MNHEY, CDR2 SVGAGI, per germline. The CDR3 runs to 15 residues. Trimming took 6 bases from V and 4 from J, leaving 13 bases between them. The CDR3 reads CASRLGDLGANVLTF. Here the CDR3 DNA reads TGTGCCAGCAGGCTCGGAGATTTGGGGGCCAACGTCCTGACTTTC.